The present T cell receptor beta chain was sequenced within a study of blood T cell repertoires in COVID-19. Study summary: Sites across the United States, Italy and Spain contributed samples from acute and convalescent COVID-19. Sample material is recorded as cDNA or gDNA derived from T cells, B-cell-depleted T cells, or PBMCs.

CDR1 and CDR2 (germline): SGHRS, YFSETQ. With 2 bases removed from V and 1 base from J, the gap between germline ends came to 15 bases. The CDR3 has 16 residues. Per the original methods: Amplification from reference gene primers served as the basis for estimated nucleated cell counts. Here immunoSEQ multiplex PCR was the method, and the copy in TCRdb shows in-frame clones only, minus some. The DNA gave D and trimming, while V, J and clone size come from that table. The data show 370,000 or so clones, over 65% seen once. The sequence was collected from a human donor with acute or convalescent COVID-19. The donor label of this sample is uncertain. The rearrangement uses TRBV5-1 and TRBJ2-5, with a weak D call TRBD2 (6 bases). Sample: peripheral blood. Here the CDR3 DNA reads TGCGCCAGCAGCTTTGGGACGCGGGGAAGCCAAGAGACCCAGTACTTC. Protein sequence: CASSFGTRGSQETQYF.